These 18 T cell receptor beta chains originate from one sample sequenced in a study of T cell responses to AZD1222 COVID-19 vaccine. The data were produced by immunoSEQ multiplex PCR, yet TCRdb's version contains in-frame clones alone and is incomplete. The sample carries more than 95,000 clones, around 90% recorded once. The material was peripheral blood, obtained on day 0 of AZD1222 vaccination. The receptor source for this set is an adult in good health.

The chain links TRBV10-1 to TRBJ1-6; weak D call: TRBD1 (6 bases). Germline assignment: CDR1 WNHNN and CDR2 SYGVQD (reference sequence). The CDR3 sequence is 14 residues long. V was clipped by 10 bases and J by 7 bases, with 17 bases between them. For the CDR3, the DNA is TGCGCCACTAGCCGGGACAAGGGGAATTCACCCCTCCACTTT. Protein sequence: CATSRDKGNSPLHF.

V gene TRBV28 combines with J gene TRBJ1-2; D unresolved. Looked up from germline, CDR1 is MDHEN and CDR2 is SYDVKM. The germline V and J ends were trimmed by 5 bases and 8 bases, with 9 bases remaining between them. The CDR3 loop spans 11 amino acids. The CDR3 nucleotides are TGTGCCAGCAGTAGTCGAGTCGGCTACACCTTC. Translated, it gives CASSSRVGYTF.

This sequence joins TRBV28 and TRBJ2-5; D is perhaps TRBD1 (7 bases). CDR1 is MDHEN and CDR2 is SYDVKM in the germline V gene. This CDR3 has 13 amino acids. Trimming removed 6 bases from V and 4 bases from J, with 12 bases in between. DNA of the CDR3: TGTGCCAGCAGGCCAGGGGGGACAGAGACCCAGTACTTC. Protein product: CASRPGGTETQYF.

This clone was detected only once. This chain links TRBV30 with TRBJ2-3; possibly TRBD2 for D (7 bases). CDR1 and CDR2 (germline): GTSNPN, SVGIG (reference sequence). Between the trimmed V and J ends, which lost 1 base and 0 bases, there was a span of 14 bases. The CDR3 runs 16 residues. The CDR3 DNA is TGTGCCTGGAGTGGGTCCCGGGGGGCGAGCACAGATACGCAGTATTTT. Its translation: CAWSGSRGASTDTQYF.

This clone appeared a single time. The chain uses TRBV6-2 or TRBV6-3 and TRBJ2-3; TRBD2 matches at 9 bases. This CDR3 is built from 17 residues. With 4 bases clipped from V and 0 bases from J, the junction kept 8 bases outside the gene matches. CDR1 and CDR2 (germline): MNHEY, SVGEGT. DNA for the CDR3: TGTGCCAGCAGTTGGGGACTAGCTTGGGGGAGCACAGATACGCAGTATTTT. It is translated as CASSWGLAWGSTDTQYF.

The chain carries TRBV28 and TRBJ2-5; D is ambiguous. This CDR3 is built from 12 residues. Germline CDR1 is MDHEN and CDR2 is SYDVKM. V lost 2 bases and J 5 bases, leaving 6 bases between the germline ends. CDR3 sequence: CASSLVGETQYF. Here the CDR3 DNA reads TGTGCCAGCAGTTTAGTCGGGGAGACCCAGTACTTC.

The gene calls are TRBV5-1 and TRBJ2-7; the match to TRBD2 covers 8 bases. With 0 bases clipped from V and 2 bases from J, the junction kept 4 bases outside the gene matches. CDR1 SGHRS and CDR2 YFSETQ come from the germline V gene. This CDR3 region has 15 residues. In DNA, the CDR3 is TGCGCCAGCAGCTTGGAAAGCGGGAGACCCTACGAGCAGTACTTC. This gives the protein CASSLESGRPYEQYF. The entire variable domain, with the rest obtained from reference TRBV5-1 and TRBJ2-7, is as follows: KAGVTQTPRYLIKTRGQQVTLSCSPISGHRSVSWYQQTPGQGLQFLFEYFSETQRNKGNFPGRFSGRQFSNSRSEMNVSTLELGDSALYLCASSLESGRPYEQYFGPGTRLTVT.

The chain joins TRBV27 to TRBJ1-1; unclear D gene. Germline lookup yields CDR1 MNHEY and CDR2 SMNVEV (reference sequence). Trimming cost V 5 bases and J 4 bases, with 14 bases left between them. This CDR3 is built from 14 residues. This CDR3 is CASSVMGGITEAFF. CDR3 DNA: TGTGCCAGCAGTGTTATGGGAGGAATCACTGAAGCTTTCTTT.

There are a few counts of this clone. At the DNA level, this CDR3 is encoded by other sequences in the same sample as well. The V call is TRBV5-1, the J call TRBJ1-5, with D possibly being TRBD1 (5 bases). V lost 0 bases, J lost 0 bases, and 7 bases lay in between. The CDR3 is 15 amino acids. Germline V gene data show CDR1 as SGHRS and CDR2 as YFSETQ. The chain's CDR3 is CASSLEGNSNQPQHF. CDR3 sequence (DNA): TGCGCCAGCAGCTTGGAGGGGAATAGCAATCAGCCCCAGCATTTT.

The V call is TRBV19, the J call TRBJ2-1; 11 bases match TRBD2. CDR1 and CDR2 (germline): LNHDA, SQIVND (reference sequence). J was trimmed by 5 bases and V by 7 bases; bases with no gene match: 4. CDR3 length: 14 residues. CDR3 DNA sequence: TGTGCCAGTACAGGGACTAGCGGACACAATGAGCAGTTCTTC. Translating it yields CASTGTSGHNEQFF.

The CDR3 sequence: CASSPTGGVRGYTF. The CDR3 DNA is TGTGCCAGCAGCCCAACTGGCGGGGTACGGGGCTACACCTTC. This rearrangement joins TRBV7-3 to TRBJ1-2; D is unclear. V gave up 5 bases and J gave up 8 bases, with 18 bases separating them. Germline V gene data show CDR1 as SGHTA and CDR2 as FQGTGA. The CDR3 is 14 residues long.

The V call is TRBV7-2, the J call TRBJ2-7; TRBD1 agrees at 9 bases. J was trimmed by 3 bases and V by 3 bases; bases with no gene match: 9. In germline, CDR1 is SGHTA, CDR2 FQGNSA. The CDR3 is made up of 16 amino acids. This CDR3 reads CASSLGAGTGSYEQYF. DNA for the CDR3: TGTGCCAGCAGCTTGGGGGCCGGGACAGGGAGCTACGAGCAGTACTTC.

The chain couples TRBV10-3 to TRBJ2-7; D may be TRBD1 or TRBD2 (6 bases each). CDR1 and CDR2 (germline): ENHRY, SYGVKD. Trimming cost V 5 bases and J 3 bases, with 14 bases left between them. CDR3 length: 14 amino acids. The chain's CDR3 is CAISYDGGSYEQYF. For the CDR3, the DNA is TGTGCCATCAGTTATGACGGGGGCAGCTACGAGCAGTACTTC.

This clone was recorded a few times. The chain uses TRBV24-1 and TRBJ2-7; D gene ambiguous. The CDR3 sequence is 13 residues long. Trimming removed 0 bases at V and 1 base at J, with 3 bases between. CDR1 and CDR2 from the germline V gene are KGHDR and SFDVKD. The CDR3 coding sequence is TGTGCCACCAGTGATTTGGGTTCCTACGAGCAGTACTTC. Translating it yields CATSDLGSYEQYF.

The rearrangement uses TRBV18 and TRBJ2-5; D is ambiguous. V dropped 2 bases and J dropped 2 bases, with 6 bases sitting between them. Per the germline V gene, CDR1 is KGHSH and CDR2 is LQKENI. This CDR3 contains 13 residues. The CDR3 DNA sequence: TGTGCCAGCTCACCAGCAATACAAGAGACCCAGTACTTC. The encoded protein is CASSPAIQETQYF.

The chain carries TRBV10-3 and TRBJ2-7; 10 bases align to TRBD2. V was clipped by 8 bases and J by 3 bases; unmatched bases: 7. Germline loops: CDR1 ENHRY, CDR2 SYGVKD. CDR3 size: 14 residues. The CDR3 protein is CAIDLAGENYEQYF. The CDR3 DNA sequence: TGTGCCATCGACCTAGCGGGAGAGAACTACGAGCAGTACTTC.

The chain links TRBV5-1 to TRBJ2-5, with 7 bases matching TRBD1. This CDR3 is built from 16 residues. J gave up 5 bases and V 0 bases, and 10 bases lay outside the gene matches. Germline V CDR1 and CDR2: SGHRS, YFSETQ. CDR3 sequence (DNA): TGCGCCAGCAGCTTGGATCCTACAGGGGTGTGGGAGACCCAGTACTTC. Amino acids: CASSLDPTGVWETQYF.

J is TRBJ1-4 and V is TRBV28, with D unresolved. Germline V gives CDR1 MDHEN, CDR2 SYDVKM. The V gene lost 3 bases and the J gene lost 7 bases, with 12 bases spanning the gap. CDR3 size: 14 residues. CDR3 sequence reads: CASSFPIEGEKLFF. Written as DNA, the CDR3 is TGTGCCAGCAGTTTCCCGATAGAGGGTGAAAAACTGTTTTTT.